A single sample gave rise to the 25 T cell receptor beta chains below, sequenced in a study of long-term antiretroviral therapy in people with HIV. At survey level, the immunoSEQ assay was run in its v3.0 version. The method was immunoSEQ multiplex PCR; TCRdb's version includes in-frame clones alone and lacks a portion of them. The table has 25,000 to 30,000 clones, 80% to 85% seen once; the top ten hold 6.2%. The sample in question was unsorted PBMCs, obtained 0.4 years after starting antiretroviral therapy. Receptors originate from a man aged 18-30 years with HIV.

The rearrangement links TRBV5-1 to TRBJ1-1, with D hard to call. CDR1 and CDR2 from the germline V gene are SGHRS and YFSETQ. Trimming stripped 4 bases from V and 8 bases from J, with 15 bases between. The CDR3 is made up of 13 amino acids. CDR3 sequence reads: CASSLYASTEAFF. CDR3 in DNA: TGCGCCAGCAGCCTCTACGCAAGTACCGAAGCTTTCTTT.

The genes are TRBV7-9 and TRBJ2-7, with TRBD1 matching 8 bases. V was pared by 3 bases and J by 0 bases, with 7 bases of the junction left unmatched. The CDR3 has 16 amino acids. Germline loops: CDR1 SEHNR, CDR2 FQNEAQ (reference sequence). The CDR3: CASSFSTGESSYEQYF. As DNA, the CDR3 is TGTGCCAGCAGCTTTTCGACAGGGGAGAGCTCCTACGAGCAGTACTTC.

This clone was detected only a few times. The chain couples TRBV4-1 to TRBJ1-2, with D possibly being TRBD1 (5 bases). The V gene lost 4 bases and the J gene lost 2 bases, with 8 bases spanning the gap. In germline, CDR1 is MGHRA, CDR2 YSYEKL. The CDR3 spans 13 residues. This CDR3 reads CASSPDINYGYTF. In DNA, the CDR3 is TGCGCCAGCAGCCCGGACATAAACTATGGCTACACCTTC.

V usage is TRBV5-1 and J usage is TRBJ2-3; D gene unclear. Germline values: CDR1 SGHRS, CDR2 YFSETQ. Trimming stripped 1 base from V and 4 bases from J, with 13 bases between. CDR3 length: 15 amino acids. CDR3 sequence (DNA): TGCGCCAGCAGCTTGAGACGTGGTGGGGCAGATACGCAGTATTTT. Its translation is CASSLRRGGADTQYF. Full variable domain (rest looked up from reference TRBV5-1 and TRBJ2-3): KAGVTQTPRYLIKTRGQQVTLSCSPISGHRSVSWYQQTPGQGLQFLFEYFSETQRNKGNFPGRFSGRQFSNSRSEMNVSTLELGDSALYLCASSLRRGGADTQYFGPGTRLTVL.

CDR3 sequence: CASSLSVSGYTF. The CDR3 DNA is TGTGCCAGCAGCTTAAGCGTGAGTGGCTACACCTTC. V gene TRBV5-6 combines with J gene TRBJ1-2; unclear D gene. The CDR3 length is 12 residues. V was pared by 2 bases and J by 7 bases, with 9 bases between. Germline lookup yields CDR1 SGHDT and CDR2 YYEEEE. Using reference TRBV5-6 and TRBJ1-2 for the parts outside the CDR3, the full variable domain is DAGVTQSPTHLIKTRGQQVTLRCSPKSGHDTVSWYQQALGQGPQFIFQYYEEEERQRGNFPDRFSGHQFPNYSSELNVNALLLGDSALYLCASSLSVSGYTFGSGTRLTVV.

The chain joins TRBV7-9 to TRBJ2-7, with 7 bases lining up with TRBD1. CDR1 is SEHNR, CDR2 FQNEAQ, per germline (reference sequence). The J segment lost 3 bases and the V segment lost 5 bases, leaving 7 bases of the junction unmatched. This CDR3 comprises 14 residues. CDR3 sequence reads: CASSPRDSGYEQYF. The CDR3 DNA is TGTGCCAGCAGCCCACGGGACAGCGGCTACGAGCAGTACTTC.

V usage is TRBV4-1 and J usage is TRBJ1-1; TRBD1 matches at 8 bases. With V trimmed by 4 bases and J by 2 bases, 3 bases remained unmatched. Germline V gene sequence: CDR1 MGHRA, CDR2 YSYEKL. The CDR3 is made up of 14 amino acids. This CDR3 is CASSPGQANTEAFF. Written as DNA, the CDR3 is TGCGCCAGCAGCCCGGGACAGGCCAACACTGAAGCTTTCTTT.

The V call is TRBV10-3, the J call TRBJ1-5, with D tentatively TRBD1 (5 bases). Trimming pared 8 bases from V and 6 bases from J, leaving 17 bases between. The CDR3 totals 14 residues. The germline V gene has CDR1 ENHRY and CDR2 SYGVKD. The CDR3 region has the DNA TGTGCCATCGGGGCAAGCGGGGGGACTCAGCCCCAGCATTTT. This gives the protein CAIGASGGTQPQHF.

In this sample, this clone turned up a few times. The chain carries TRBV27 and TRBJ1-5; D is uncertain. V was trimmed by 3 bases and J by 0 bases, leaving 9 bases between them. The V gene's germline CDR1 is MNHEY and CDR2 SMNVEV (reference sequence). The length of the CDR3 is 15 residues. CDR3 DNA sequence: TGTGCCAGCAGTTTTAGGCAGTTTAGCAATCAGCCCCAGCATTTT. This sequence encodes CASSFRQFSNQPQHF.

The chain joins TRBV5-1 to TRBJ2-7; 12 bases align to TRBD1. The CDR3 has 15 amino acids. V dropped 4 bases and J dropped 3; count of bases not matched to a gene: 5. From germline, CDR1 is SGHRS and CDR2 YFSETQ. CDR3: CASSQGTGGIYEQYF. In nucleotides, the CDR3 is TGCGCCAGCAGCCAAGGGACAGGGGGCATCTACGAGCAGTACTTC.

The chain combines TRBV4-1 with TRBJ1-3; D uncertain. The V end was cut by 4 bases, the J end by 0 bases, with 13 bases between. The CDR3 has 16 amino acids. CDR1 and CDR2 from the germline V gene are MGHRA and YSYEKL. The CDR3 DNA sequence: TGCGCCAGCAGCCGCGACGACACTTACTCTGGAAACACCATATATTTT. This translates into CASSRDDTYSGNTIYF.

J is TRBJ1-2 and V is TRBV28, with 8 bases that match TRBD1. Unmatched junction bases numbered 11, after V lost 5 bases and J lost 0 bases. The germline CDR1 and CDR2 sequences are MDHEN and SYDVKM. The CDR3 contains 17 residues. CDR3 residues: CASSTPYRGGSNYGYTF. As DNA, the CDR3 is TGTGCCAGCAGTACGCCGTACAGGGGGGGCTCTAACTATGGCTACACCTTC.

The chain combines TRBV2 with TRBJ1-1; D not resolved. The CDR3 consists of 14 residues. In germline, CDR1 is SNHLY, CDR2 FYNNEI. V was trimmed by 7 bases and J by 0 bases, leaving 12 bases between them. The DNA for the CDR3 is TGTGCCAGCAAGGTCCTTGGGCTGAACACTGAAGCTTTCTTT. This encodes CASKVLGLNTEAFF. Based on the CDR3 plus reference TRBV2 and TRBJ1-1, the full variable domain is EPEVTQTPSHQVTQMGQEVILRCVPISNHLYFYWYRQILGQKVEFLVSFYNNEISEKSEIFDDQFSVERPDGSNFTLKIRSTKLEDSAMYFCASKVLGLNTEAFFGQGTRLTVV.

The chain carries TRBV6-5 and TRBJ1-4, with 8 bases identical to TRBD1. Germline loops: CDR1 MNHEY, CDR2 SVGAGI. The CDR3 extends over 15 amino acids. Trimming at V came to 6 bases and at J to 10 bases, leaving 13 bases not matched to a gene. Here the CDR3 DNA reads TGTGCCAGCAGCCGCTCGGACAGGGAGAGAGGAAAACTGTTTTTT. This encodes CASSRSDRERGKLFF.

This chain's CDR3 is CASSLDRAGNTIYF. CDR3 sequence (DNA): TGTGCCAGCAGTTTGGACAGGGCGGGAAACACCATATATTTT. The chain joins TRBV28 to TRBJ1-3; 8 nucleotides line up with TRBD1. Germline loops: CDR1 MDHEN, CDR2 SYDVKM. The CDR3 consists of 14 residues. V was clipped by 3 bases and J by 4 bases; unmatched bases: 2.

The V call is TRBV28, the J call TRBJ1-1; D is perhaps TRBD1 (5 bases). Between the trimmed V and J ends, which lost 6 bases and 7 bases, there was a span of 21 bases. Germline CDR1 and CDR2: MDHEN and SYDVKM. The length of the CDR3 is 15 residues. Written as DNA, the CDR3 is TGTGCCAGCAGCCCAGTGGGGGTAGGGGAGCTTGAAGCTTTCTTT. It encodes CASSPVGVGELEAFF.

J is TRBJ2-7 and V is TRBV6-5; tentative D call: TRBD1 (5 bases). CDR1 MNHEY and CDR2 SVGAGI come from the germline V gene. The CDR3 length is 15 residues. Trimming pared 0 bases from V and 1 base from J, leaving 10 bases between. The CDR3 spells CASSYSATGSYEQYF. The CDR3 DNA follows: TGTGCCAGCAGTTACTCGGCTACAGGATCCTACGAGCAGTACTTC.

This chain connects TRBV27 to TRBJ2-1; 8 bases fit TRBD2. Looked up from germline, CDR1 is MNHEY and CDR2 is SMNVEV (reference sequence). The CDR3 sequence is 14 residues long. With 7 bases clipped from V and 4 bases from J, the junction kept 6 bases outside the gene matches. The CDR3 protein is CASTRGGAYNEQFF. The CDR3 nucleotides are TGTGCCAGCACCCGGGGGGGCGCGTACAATGAGCAGTTCTTC.

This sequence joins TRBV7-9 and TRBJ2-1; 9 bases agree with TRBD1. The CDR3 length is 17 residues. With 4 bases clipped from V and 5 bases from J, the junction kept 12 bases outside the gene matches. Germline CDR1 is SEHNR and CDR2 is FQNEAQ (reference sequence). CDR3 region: CASSSQNRGQDDNEQFF. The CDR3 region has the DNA TGTGCCAGCAGCTCCCAAAACAGGGGGCAGGATGACAATGAGCAGTTCTTC.

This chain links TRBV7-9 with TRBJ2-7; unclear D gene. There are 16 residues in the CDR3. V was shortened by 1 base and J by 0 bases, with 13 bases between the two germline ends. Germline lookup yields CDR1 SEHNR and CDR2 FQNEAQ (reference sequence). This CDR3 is CASSLDPASTSYEQYF. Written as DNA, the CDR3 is TGTGCCAGCAGCTTAGATCCCGCGTCTACCTCCTACGAGCAGTACTTC.

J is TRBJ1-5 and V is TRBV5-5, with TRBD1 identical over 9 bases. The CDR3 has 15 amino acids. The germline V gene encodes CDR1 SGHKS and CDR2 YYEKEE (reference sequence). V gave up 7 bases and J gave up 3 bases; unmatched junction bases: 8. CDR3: CASRAGTGTNQPQHF. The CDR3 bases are TGTGCCAGCCGAGCCGGGACAGGGACCAATCAGCCCCAGCATTTT.

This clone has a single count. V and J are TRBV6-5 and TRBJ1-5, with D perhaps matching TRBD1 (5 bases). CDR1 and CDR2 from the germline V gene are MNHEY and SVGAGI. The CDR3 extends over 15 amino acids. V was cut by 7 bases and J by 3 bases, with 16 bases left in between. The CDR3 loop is CASTGAGSVNQPQHF. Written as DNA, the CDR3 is TGTGCCAGCACCGGGGCGGGTTCAGTCAATCAGCCCCAGCATTTT.

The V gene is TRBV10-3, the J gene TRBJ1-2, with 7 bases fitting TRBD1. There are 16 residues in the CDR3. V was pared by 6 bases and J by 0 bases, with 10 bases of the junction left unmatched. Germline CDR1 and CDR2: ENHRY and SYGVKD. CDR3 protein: CAISFRGDGANYGYTF. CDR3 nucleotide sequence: TGTGCCATCAGCTTCAGGGGGGACGGAGCTAACTATGGCTACACCTTC.

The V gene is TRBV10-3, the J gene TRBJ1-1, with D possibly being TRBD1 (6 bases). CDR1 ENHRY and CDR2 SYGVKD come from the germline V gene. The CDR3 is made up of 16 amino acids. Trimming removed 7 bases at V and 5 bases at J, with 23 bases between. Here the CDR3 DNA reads TGTGCCATCACCAAAGGCTTACAGGGCCTGGGGACTGAAGCTTTCTTT. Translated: CAITKGLQGLGTEAFF.

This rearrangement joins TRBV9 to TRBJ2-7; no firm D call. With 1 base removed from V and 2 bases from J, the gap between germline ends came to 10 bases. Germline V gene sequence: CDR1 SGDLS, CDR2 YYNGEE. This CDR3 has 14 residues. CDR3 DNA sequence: TGTGCCAGCAGCGTATCAACAGCACCCTACGAGCAGTACTTC. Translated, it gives CASSVSTAPYEQYF.